This T cell receptor (beta chain) originates from a study of cytomegalovirus exposure and HLA in healthy donors. The PCR contained 60 Vbeta and 13 Jbeta primers. Some clones are missing from TCRdb's copy, which holds only in-frame ones; the method was immunoSEQ multiplex PCR. The data show more than 75,000 clones, around 79% seen once. The CDR3 covers 16 residues. With V trimmed by 3 bases and J by 5 bases, 10 bases remained unmatched. The germline gives CDR1 ENHRY, CDR2 SYGVKD. The receptor was derived from a middle-aged woman in good health and CMV-seropositive. Input material: PBMCs. The chain carries TRBV10-3 and TRBJ1-5; TRBD1 aligns across 7 bases. Here the CDR3 DNA reads TGTGCCATCAGTGACTCCCGACAGGGCTACGATCAGCCCCAGCATTTT. Its protein is CAISDSRQGYDQPQHF.